This T cell receptor beta chain was sequenced for a study of T cells in women clearing cervical HPV infection. Using immunoSEQ multiplex PCR, the repertoire was profiled, and TCRdb retains in-frame clones only, with some absent. The sample totals about 30,000 clones. Points on this clone: The CDR3 end lies 3 residues beyond the end of the read and is filled in from the germline J gene.

Per germline, CDR1 ENHRY and CDR2 SYGVKD. V lost 6 bases to trimming and J lost 1 base; unmatched junction nucleotides: 9. CDR3 length: 18 residues. The sample taken for sequencing was blood buffy coat. The chain has TRBV10-3 and TRBJ2-7, with TRBD2 matching 16 bases. This clonotype was sampled from a woman between 18 and 70 years old with a cervical HPV16 infection that either progressed to CIN3+ or cleared (not recorded which). CDR3 DNA, as far as it was read: TGTGCCATCAGCGACGGGACTAGCGGGAGGGGAGGGTCCTACGAG. It specifies CAISDGTSGRGGSYE. In full, the CDR3 reads CAISDGTSGRGGSYEQYF.